The 21 T cell receptor beta chains in this list originate from one sample, sequenced in a study of CD8+ T cells in alopecia areata. Sequencing templates came from extracted RNA that was reverse transcribed into cDNA. This table comes from immunoSEQ multiplex PCR, and its TCRdb copy is limited to in-frame clones, with some not included. The sample holds fewer than 90,000 clones, about 53% seen once. Sequencing used NKG2D-high CD8+ T cells sorted from blood. Every receptor here comes from a human donor with alopecia areata.

V is TRBV2 and J is TRBJ2-2, with TRBD1 matching 8 bases. This CDR3 has 14 residues. The J segment lost 5 bases and the V segment lost 7 bases, leaving 6 bases of the junction unmatched. The V gene's germline CDR1 is SNHLY and CDR2 FYNNEI. The CDR3 DNA is TGTGCCAGCACTCCATACAGGGGGACCGGGGAGCTGTTTTTT. It specifies CASTPYRGTGELFF.

V is TRBV29-1 and J is TRBJ2-3; D gene ambiguous. With 6 bases removed from V and 2 bases from J, the gap between germline ends came to 9 bases. This CDR3 spans 12 amino acids. CDR1 and CDR2 from the germline V gene are SQVTM and ANQGSEA. CDR3 in amino acids: CSVEQLTDTQYF. The DNA of the CDR3 is TGCAGCGTCGAACAGCTCACAGATACGCAGTATTTT.

The rearrangement uses TRBV5-6 and TRBJ1-5; the D gene is possibly TRBD1 (5 bases). This CDR3 comprises 15 residues. Germline loops: CDR1 SGHDT, CDR2 YYEEEE. Trimming took 2 bases from V and 0 from J, leaving 9 bases between them. CDR3 DNA: TGTGCCAGCAGCTTAGGGGTTCCTAGCAATCAGCCCCAGCATTTT. Encoded protein: CASSLGVPSNQPQHF.

The chain recombines TRBV27 with TRBJ2-7; D possibly corresponds to TRBD1 (5 bases). V shed 4 bases and J shed 5 bases, with 9 bases lying between them. The CDR3 sequence is 12 residues long. CDR1 is MNHEY, CDR2 SMNVEV, per germline (reference sequence). The CDR3 DNA is TGTGCCAGCAGTTCGCGCAGGGACGAGCAGTACTTC. Translation: CASSSRRDEQYF.

The chain links TRBV12-5 to TRBJ1-2; D is unclear. Trimming left V 6 bases short and J 0 bases short, with 11 bases between. Germline V lookup: CDR1 LGHNT, CDR2 FRNRAP. The CDR3 has 14 residues. The CDR3 nucleotides read TGTGCTAGTGGCTCGGGGTATGCTAACTATGGCTACACCTTC. It encodes CASGSGYANYGYTF.

This clone has only a few counts. This chain links TRBV29-1 with TRBJ1-2; tentatively, D is TRBD1 (6 bases). The germline V gene encodes CDR1 SQVTM and CDR2 ANQGSEA. The V gene lost 4 bases and the J gene lost 3 bases, with 9 bases spanning the gap. The CDR3 is made up of 12 amino acids. The CDR3 nucleotides read TGCAGCGTTGCCGAGGGGGACTATGGCTACACCTTC. This gives the protein CSVAEGDYGYTF.

The J gene is TRBJ2-7, the V gene TRBV29-1; the D is unclear. The CDR3 is 13 amino acids. Germline V gives CDR1 SQVTM, CDR2 ANQGSEA. V lost 6 bases and J lost 2, with 14 bases in between. CDR3 amino acids: CSVPVDGTYEQYF. In nucleotides, the CDR3 is TGCAGCGTACCCGTTGACGGAACCTACGAGCAGTACTTC.

The rearrangement links TRBV27 to TRBJ2-7; TRBD1 agrees at 7 bases. Germline CDR1 is MNHEY and CDR2 is SMNVEV (reference sequence). Trimming removed 4 bases from V and 2 bases from J; junction bases left unmatched: 5. The CDR3 totals 14 residues. CDR3 in DNA: TGTGCCAGCAGTTCGATGACAGGGACCTACGAGCAGTACTTC. Residues: CASSSMTGTYEQYF.

V gene TRBV4-2 combines with J gene TRBJ2-1; no clear D. Germline V gene sequence: CDR1 LGHNA, CDR2 YNFKEQ. V was shortened by 0 bases and J by 7 bases, with 4 bases between the two germline ends. CDR3 length equals 12 residues. The CDR3 reads CASSQDSNEQFF. CDR3 nucleotides: TGTGCCAGCAGCCAAGATTCAAATGAGCAGTTCTTC.

This chain joins TRBV29-1 and TRBJ1-2, with TRBD1 matching 9 bases. CDR3 length: 13 amino acids. The trim removed 7 bases at V and 7 bases at J, leaving 10 bases unmatched. Germline V CDR1 and CDR2: SQVTM, ANQGSEA. The CDR3 coding sequence is TGCAGCGCAGTCTCGGGACAGGGTGCTGGCTACACCTTC. The encoded protein is CSAVSGQGAGYTF.

V and J are TRBV30 and TRBJ2-2, with 8 bases identical to TRBD1. Germline lookup yields CDR1 GTSNPN and CDR2 SVGIG (reference sequence). Trimming removed 6 bases from V and 5 bases from J; junction bases left unmatched: 5. The CDR3 is made up of 13 amino acids. Here the CDR3 reads CACPGQVTGELFF. CDR3 bases: TGTGCCTGTCCGGGACAGGTGACCGGGGAGCTGTTTTTT.

This clone was seen only a few times. The rearrangement joins TRBV7-9 to TRBJ2-6; no reliable D call. CDR3 length: 15 residues. Germline loops: CDR1 SEHNR, CDR2 FQNEAQ (reference sequence). V was clipped by 0 bases and J by 1 base, with 4 bases between them. The CDR3 spells CASSLAGSGANVLTF. CDR3 nucleotide sequence: TGTGCCAGCAGCTTAGCGGGTTCTGGGGCCAACGTCCTGACTTTC.

This chain links TRBV4-1 with TRBJ1-2; D gene uncertain. The V end was cut by 1 base, the J end by 1 base, with 4 bases between. CDR3 length: 13 amino acids. In germline, CDR1 is MGHRA, CDR2 YSYEKL. The CDR3 DNA is TGCGCCAGCAGCCAAGGAGTTAACTATGGCTACACCTTC. It encodes CASSQGVNYGYTF.

The chain combines TRBV29-1 with TRBJ2-1, with TRBD1 identical over 8 bases. The CDR3 sequence is 13 residues long. Germline-derived CDR1 and CDR2 are SQVTM and ANQGSEA. The J segment lost 4 bases and the V segment lost 7 bases, leaving 6 bases of the junction unmatched. The CDR3 sequence is CSGRDRTYNEQFF. The CDR3, as DNA: TGCAGCGGCCGGGACAGGACTTACAATGAGCAGTTCTTC.

This clone was observed a handful of times. The chain carries TRBV5-1 and TRBJ2-3, with 13 bases lining up with TRBD2. Looked up from germline, CDR1 is SGHRS and CDR2 is YFSETQ. This CDR3 comprises 18 residues. Trimming at V came to 0 bases and at J to 2 bases, leaving 6 bases not matched to a gene. The CDR3 DNA is TGCGCCAGCAGCTTGGCACAGACTAGCGGGGGGTTCACAGATACGCAGTATTTT. Translated, it gives CASSLAQTSGGFTDTQYF.

This chain uses TRBV11-2 with TRBJ2-7; no clear D. This CDR3 contains 15 residues. Germline V gene data show CDR1 as SGHAT and CDR2 as FQNNGV. V dropped 2 bases and J dropped 2 bases, with 13 bases sitting between them. In DNA form, the CDR3 reads TGTGCCAGCAGCTTATTTGGTAGTGGGGCCTACGAGCAGTACTTC. Translation gives CASSLFGSGAYEQYF.

The chain links TRBV6-6 to TRBJ2-5, with 7 bases that match TRBD2. This CDR3 has 15 amino acids. Germline lookup yields CDR1 MNHNY and CDR2 SVGAGI (reference sequence). The V and J ends lost 3 bases and 4 bases, in that order; junction bases with no gene match: 8. This chain's CDR3 is CASSYSRPGGETQYF. The CDR3, as DNA: TGTGCCAGCAGTTATTCCCGCCCGGGGGGAGAGACCCAGTACTTC.

A few counts support this clone. This sample includes further DNA sequences coding for the same CDR3. This chain connects TRBV29-1 to TRBJ2-7; 10 nucleotides match TRBD2. Germline loops: CDR1 SQVTM, CDR2 ANQGSEA. Trimming removed 2 bases from V and 1 base from J; junction bases left unmatched: 2. CDR3 length equals 14 residues. In nucleotides, the CDR3 is TGCAGCGTTGAAACTAGCGGGGATTCCTACGAGCAGTACTTC. It codes for CSVETSGDSYEQYF.

This chain connects TRBV4-1 to TRBJ2-6, with D possibly TRBD2 on 5 matching bases. The CDR3 has 16 residues. CDR1 is MGHRA and CDR2 is YSYEKL in the germline V gene. The V and J ends lost 0 bases and 1 base respectively, with 7 bases between them. CDR3 in amino acids: CASSQEGGSGANVLTF. DNA of the CDR3: TGCGCCAGCAGCCAAGAAGGAGGATCTGGGGCCAACGTCCTGACTTTC.

The rearrangement joins TRBV30 to TRBJ1-1; tentatively, D is TRBD1 (6 bases). CDR1 GTSNPN and CDR2 SVGIG come from the germline V gene (reference sequence). There are 11 residues in the CDR3. Trimming stripped 4 bases from V and 7 bases from J, with 10 bases between. The CDR3 protein is CAWMGAFEAFF. The CDR3 DNA is TGTGCCTGGATGGGGGCCTTTGAAGCTTTCTTT.

V gene TRBV29-1 combines with J gene TRBJ2-7; the D call may be TRBD1 or TRBD2 (5 bases each). Germline V CDR1 and CDR2: SQVTM, ANQGSEA. CDR3 length: 11 amino acids. Trimming stripped 4 bases from V and 5 bases from J, with 9 bases between. CDR3 loop: CSVGGPHEQYF. The CDR3 bases are TGCAGCGTTGGGGGACCCCACGAGCAGTACTTC.